The T cell receptor (beta chain) under discussion was sequenced for a study of shared clonotypes between healthy human individuals. It was across several immunoSEQ plates that each subset's genomic DNA was evenly split. Per the original methods: There were no quality scores in the junction-only immunoSEQ sequences, so filtering differed. Sequencing used immunoSEQ multiplex PCR; TCRdb keeps in-frame clones, though not all of them. The D gene and trimming were derived from the DNA, and the V and J assignments and clone size from that table. The table shows more than 1,200,000 clones, with 98% occurring only once. Study conclusions and caveats: Clonotype sharing across several donors was observed for about 5.2% of naive CD4 clonotypes. Memory subsets generally showed lower estimated richness than naive subsets.

Germline lookup yields CDR1 MNHNS and CDR2 SASEGT. The CDR3 contains 15 residues. The trim removed 8 bases at V and 2 bases at J, leaving 10 bases unmatched. Points on this clone: Its specificity is unknown.

Material for sequencing was naive CD4+ T cells sorted from blood. Regarding subset: CD45RA+ positively selected. The TCR originated in a man younger than 40 in good health. The chain carries TRBV6-1 and TRBJ1-2, with TRBD1 identical over 8 bases. The CDR3 nucleotides read TGTGCCAGCGTATTAACGACAGGGGAAAACTATGGCTACACCTTC. Translating it yields CASVLTTGENYGYTF.